The 18 T cell receptor beta chains listed next were all sequenced from one sample in a study of human T cells and chemical hapten exposure. The time point here: patch test 3, about 24 weeks after DPC sensitization. Noted treatment: therapeutic diphenylcyclopropenone sensitization with weekly scalp DPC. TCRdb itself ran the RACE reads through MiXCR, one entry per CDR3 protein. The profile shows approximately 160,000 distinct CDR3 sequences, around a quarter of them singletons. The sequencing here drew on whole blood, taken in connection with sensitization to the hapten diphenylcyclopropenone (DPC). These receptors all come from a woman aged 18-29 years with alopecia areata. Some clones in this sample may be carry-over from other donors' samples.

The chain combines TRBV2 with TRBJ1-2; 10 bases match TRBD1. Trimming at V came to 6 bases and at J to 5 bases, leaving 9 bases not matched to a gene. Germline lookup yields CDR1 SNHLY and CDR2 FYNNEI. The CDR3 has 15 amino acids. The CDR3 sequence: CASRKLPGQGYGYTF. The DNA for the CDR3 is TGTGCCAGCAGAAAACTCCCGGGACAGGGGTATGGCTACACCTTC.

There are a few counts of this clonotype. This sequence joins TRBV5-6 and TRBJ2-3; perhaps TRBD1 as D (5 bases). The germline gives CDR1 SGHDT, CDR2 YYEEEE. V lost 0 bases to trimming and J lost 4 bases, with 12 bases between them. The CDR3 runs 15 residues. The CDR3 DNA sequence: TGTGCCAGCAGCTTGGAAATGGGGCTTGCAGATACGCAGTATTTT. This gives the protein CASSLEMGLADTQYF.

The gene calls are TRBV4-2 and TRBJ2-1; no clear D gene. Germline CDR1 LGHNA, CDR2 YNFKEQ. The ends were cut back, 3 bases at V and 6 bases at J, with 21 bases in the middle. The CDR3 spans 17 residues. CDR3 residues: CASSQEKGRTPPNEQFF. The CDR3 nucleotides read TGTGCCAGCAGCCAGGAAAAAGGTCGGACCCCCCCCAATGAGCAGTTCTTC.

The chain couples TRBV29-1 to TRBJ2-7; a weak D match, TRBD1 (7 bases). The CDR3 extends over 11 amino acids. CDR1 and CDR2 (germline): SQVTM, ANQGSEA. V was trimmed by 4 bases and J by 7 bases, leaving 11 bases between them. The CDR3: CSVGQGGEQYF. As DNA, the CDR3 is TGCAGCGTTGGCCAGGGGGGAGAGCAGTACTTC.

This clonotype was detected a few times. This chain connects TRBV29-1 to TRBJ2-3, with D possibly matching TRBD2 (7 bases). The germline gives CDR1 SQVTM, CDR2 ANQGSEA. This CDR3 region has 13 residues. Trimming removed 4 bases at V and 5 bases at J, with 13 bases between. Here the CDR3 DNA reads TGCAGCGTTGGGAGGGGGGGGGAAGATACGCAGTATTTT. Residues: CSVGRGGEDTQYF.

This clonotype was seen a handful of times. The chain has TRBV5-1 and TRBJ1-3, with D tentatively TRBD1 (5 bases). CDR1 is SGHRS and CDR2 is YFSETQ in the germline V gene. This CDR3 is 16 amino acids long. Trimming removed 3 bases at V and 0 bases at J, with 13 bases between. CDR3 bases: TGCGCCAGCAGCTCGGGACTCCCGAGCTCTGGAAACACCATATATTTT. Protein sequence: CASSSGLPSSGNTIYF.

This clonotype showed up just a few times. The CDR3 DNA reads as TGTGCCAGCTCACCACTCGAGACATACGAGCAGTACTTC. Its protein is CASSPLETYEQYF. This rearrangement joins TRBV18 to TRBJ2-7, with D hard to call. The germline gives CDR1 KGHSH, CDR2 LQKENI. V dropped 1 base and J dropped 4 bases, with 8 bases sitting between them. This CDR3 is 13 amino acids long.

V and J are TRBV6-2 or TRBV6-3 and TRBJ2-7, with 11 bases lining up with TRBD2. CDR1 and CDR2 (germline): MNHEY, SVGEGT. The trim removed 5 bases at V and 3 bases at J, leaving 3 bases unmatched. There are 14 residues in the CDR3. The CDR3 region has the DNA TGTGCCAGCAGTACAACTAGCGGGAGCTACGAGCAGTACTTC. Its protein is CASSTTSGSYEQYF.

This clonotype turned up a few times. The chain joins TRBV4-2 to TRBJ2-7, with TRBD2 matching over 9 bases. Trimming cost V 8 bases and J 2 bases; bases outside gene matches: 7. The CDR3 covers 14 residues. Germline V gives CDR1 LGHNA, CDR2 YNFKEQ. The CDR3 DNA follows: TGTGCCAGCCTTTCGCGGGGGGGTACCTACGAGCAGTACTTC. The encoded protein is CASLSRGGTYEQYF.

The chain carries TRBV9 and TRBJ1-2; D not certain. The ends were cut back, 4 bases at V and 6 bases at J, with 7 bases in the middle. This CDR3 is 11 amino acids long. Per germline, CDR1 SGDLS and CDR2 YYNGEE. Here the CDR3 DNA reads TGTGCCAGCAGCCACAGCGATGGCTACACCTTC. Translation gives CASSHSDGYTF.

The V call is TRBV29-1, the J call TRBJ1-1, with TRBD1 identical over 10 bases. V lost 5 bases to trimming and J lost 4 bases; unmatched junction nucleotides: 10. Per the germline V gene, CDR1 is SQVTM and CDR2 is ANQGSEA. The CDR3 has 15 residues. The CDR3 nucleotides read TGCAGCGTTTTGAGACAGGGGGCAAGAGGCACTGAAGCTTTCTTT. Translating gives CSVLRQGARGTEAFF. Full variable domain (rest looked up from reference TRBV29-1 and TRBJ1-1): SAVISQKPSRDICQRGTSLTIQCQVDSQVTMMFWYRQQPGQSLTLIATANQGSEATYESGFVIDKFPISRPNLTFSTLTVSNMSPEDSSIYLCSVLRQGARGTEAFFGQGTRLTVV.

The rearrangement links TRBV7-8 to TRBJ2-1; TRBD2 is a possible D gene (6 bases). CDR1 and CDR2 from the germline V gene are SGHVS and FQNEAQ. This CDR3 has 15 residues. The V end was cut by 3 bases, the J end by 8 bases, with 17 bases between. The CDR3 sequence: CASSFVPAEGYEQFF. DNA of the CDR3: TGTGCCAGCAGCTTCGTCCCAGCGGAGGGGTATGAGCAGTTCTTC.

This clonotype was found a few times. The chain combines TRBV4-2 with TRBJ1-2; no reliable D call. Germline assignment: CDR1 LGHNA and CDR2 YNFKEQ. This CDR3 region has 11 residues. CDR3 residues: CATRGEVGYTF. DNA for the CDR3: TGTGCTACGCGGGGAGAGGTCGGCTACACCTTC.

There are many counts of this clonotype. For the CDR3, the DNA is TGTGCCAGCAGCTTAGGTAGAGGGTGGAACACTGAAGCTTTCTTT. It specifies CASSLGRGWNTEAFF. The J gene is TRBJ1-1, the V gene TRBV13; D unclear. V was shortened by 0 bases and J by 1 base, with 9 bases between the two germline ends. Germline loops: CDR1 PRHDT, CDR2 FYEKMQ (reference sequence). This CDR3 comprises 15 residues.

The chain is built from TRBV4-2 and TRBJ1-5; D uncertain. The CDR3 covers 13 residues. Trimming took 0 bases from V and 7 from J, leaving 7 bases between them. The germline V gene has CDR1 LGHNA and CDR2 YNFKEQ. The chain's CDR3 is CASSQELSQPQHF. In DNA, the CDR3 is TGTGCCAGCAGCCAAGAGCTGAGCCAGCCCCAGCATTTT.

The chain uses TRBV4-3 and TRBJ2-2; a possible D gene is TRBD1 (6 bases). Germline loops: CDR1 LGHNA, CDR2 YSLEER. V dropped 1 base and J dropped 8 bases, with 17 bases sitting between them. CDR3 size: 16 residues. The CDR3 region has the DNA TGCGCCAGCAGCCAAGGGAAAGGGGACACGATTGGGGAGCTGTTTTTT. Protein sequence: CASSQGKGDTIGELFF.

This clonotype was counted a few times. V usage is TRBV4-1 and J usage is TRBJ1-1; D remains unclear. The CDR3 is 14 residues long. V was pared by 2 bases and J by 9 bases, with 16 bases between. Germline assignment: CDR1 MGHRA and CDR2 YSYEKL. This CDR3 reads CASSQNTGIFKAFF. CDR3 in DNA: TGCGCCAGCAGCCAAAATACCGGGATTTTTAAAGCTTTCTTT.

The V gene is TRBV10-2, the J gene TRBJ1-1; D call uncertain. The V end was cut by 0 bases, the J end by 1 base, with 6 bases between. Germline V gene data show CDR1 as WSHSY and CDR2 as SAAADI. The CDR3 has 14 residues. The CDR3 sequence: CASSESMANTEAFF. As DNA, the CDR3 is TGCGCCAGCAGTGAGTCGATGGCGAACACTGAAGCTTTCTTT.